This is a list of T cell receptor beta chains from one sample in a study of cytomegalovirus exposure and HLA in healthy donors. The data were produced by immunoSEQ multiplex PCR, yet TCRdb's version contains in-frame clones alone and is incomplete. Of some 98,000 clones listed, roughly two thirds were seen once; the top ten hold 2% to 2.5%. The specimen sequenced was PBMCs. These receptors were obtained from a man aged 50-60 years in good health and CMV-seronegative. The CDR3 runs from the conserved cysteine through the conserved F or W. D genes are given only for firm matches. Rows may omit the clone size; those that give it use once, few, many or a size class.

d_call	v_call	j_call	clone_size	cdr3_nt	cdr3_aa
TRBD2	TRBV11-3	TRBJ2-1	few	TGTGCCAGCAGCTTCAGAGCGGGGGGTCCCTCCTACAATGAGCAGTTCTTC	CASSFRAGGPSYNEQFF
NA	TRBV10-3	TRBJ2-5	NA	TGTGCCATCAGTCCGGCAGGGGAGACCCAGTACTTC	CAISPAGETQYF
TRBD2	TRBV7-9	TRBJ2-7	NA	TGTGCCAGCAGTACTACCGGGACTAGTGCCGAGCAGTACTTC	CASSTTGTSAEQYF
NA	TRBV7-9	TRBJ2-7	once	TGTTCCAGCAGCCTTCAGGGATACGAGCAGTACTTC	CSSSLQGYEQYF
NA	TRBV27	TRBJ1-5	NA	TGTGCCAGCAGTTCAATCAGGAGCAATCAGCCCCAGCATTTT	CASSSIRSNQPQHF
TRBD2	TRBV7-9	TRBJ2-5	NA	TGTGCCAGCAGCTTCAGCGGGGGGGCCCGGGAGACCCAGTACTTC	CASSFSGGARETQYF
NA	TRBV27	TRBJ2-1	NA	TGTGCCAGCATAAGAGGGTATAAGCAGTTCTTC	CASIRGYKQFF
NA	TRBV4-3	TRBJ1-1	once	TGCGCCAGCAGCCTGACGGGGGGTATCACTGAAGCTTTCTTT	CASSLTGGITEAFF
NA	TRBV6-1	TRBJ2-7	few	TGTGCCAGCAGTGAAGCGCACGGGAGCTCCTACGAGCAGTACTTC	CASSEAHGSSYEQYF
TRBD1	TRBV28	TRBJ1-4	NA	TGTGCCAGCAGTTCCTTCGTTAGACAGGGTGCAAATGAAAAACTGTTTTTT	CASSSFVRQGANEKLFF
TRBD1	TRBV28	TRBJ2-3	NA	TGTGCCAGCAGTTTCGACAGGGGGCGGGATACGCAGTATTTT	CASSFDRGRDTQYF
NA	TRBV5-1	TRBJ1-1	NA	TGCGCCAGCAGCTTGGGTGCGGAGCCTGAAGCTTTCTTT	CASSLGAEPEAFF
NA	TRBV28	TRBJ2-7	NA	TGTGCCGGCAGTTTTGGGGCCAGTTCCTACGAGCAGTACTTC	CAGSFGASSYEQYF
TRBD2	TRBV27	TRBJ2-1	NA	TGTGCCAGCAGTTCGCAGCGGGGAGTCTACAATGAGCAGTTCTTC	CASSSQRGVYNEQFF
TRBD2	TRBV7-6	TRBJ2-1	NA	TGTGCCAGCAACGAAAGGGGCGGGAGAGGACCGGGTGAGCAGTTCTTC	CASNERGGRGPGEQFF
NA	TRBV7-9	TRBJ2-7	once	TGTGCCAGCAGCTTTGGCAGCTACGAGCAGTACTTC	CASSFGSYEQYF
NA	TRBV2	TRBJ2-1	NA	TGTGCCAGCAACCCCGGGACTGGCGTCAATGAGCAGTTCTTC	CASNPGTGVNEQFF
TRBD2	TRBV6-4	TRBJ2-3	NA	TGTGCCAGCAGTGCTAGCGGGAGCCCAGATACGCAGTATTTT	CASSASGSPDTQYF
TRBD1	TRBV28	TRBJ1-1	NA	TGTGCCAGCAGTTCTGGGACAGGGCGGGTACCTGAAGCTTTCTTT	CASSSGTGRVPEAFF
TRBD1	TRBV18	TRBJ2-5	NA	TGTGCCAGCTCACCACGGCAGGGGGAAGAGACCCAGTACTTC	CASSPRQGEETQYF
NA	TRBV12-5	TRBJ2-1	NA	TGTGCTAGTGGTTTGGGAGGCGGGAACTACAATGAGCAGTTCTTC	CASGLGGGNYNEQFF
NA	TRBV28	TRBJ2-7	NA	TGTGCCAGCAGTTTTGTGCAGGGCTACGAGCAGTACTTC	CASSFVQGYEQYF
NA	TRBV11-2	TRBJ2-7	NA	TGTGCCAGCAGCCGGGGGTACGAGCAGTACTTC	CASSRGYEQYF
NA	TRBV5-1	TRBJ2-5	NA	TGCGCCAGCAGCTTGGACCTACAAGAGACCCAGTACTTC	CASSLDLQETQYF
TRBD1	TRBV7-9	TRBJ1-5	once	TGTGCCAGCAGCTTAGCCCGTCCGGGACAGGGGCACAATCAGCCCCAGCATTTT	CASSLARPGQGHNQPQHF
NA	TRBV9	TRBJ2-7	NA	TGTGCCAGCAGCCAAATGACGGGGTGGGAGCAGTACTTC	CASSQMTGWEQYF
TRBD2	TRBV4-2	TRBJ2-4	NA	TGTGCCAGCAGGCCAACTTTAGCGGGGGCCTCCAAAAACATTCAGTACTTC	CASRPTLAGASKNIQYF
TRBD2	TRBV5-6	TRBJ2-5	NA	TGTGCCAGCAGCTTGCCGGGGGGAACGTACGAGACCCAGTACTTC	CASSLPGGTYETQYF
NA	TRBV11-3	TRBJ2-2	few	TGTGCCAGCAGCTTGCAGGGAACCGGGGAGCTGTTTTTT	CASSLQGTGELFF
TRBD1	TRBV19	TRBJ2-7	NA	TGTGCCAGTAGGGGGACAGGGGGCAACGAGCAGTACTTC	CASRGTGGNEQYF
NA	TRBV6-5	TRBJ2-7	NA	TGTGCCAGCAGTTACTCGAAGGCGGGCTCCTACGAGCAGTACTTC	CASSYSKAGSYEQYF
TRBD1	TRBV30	TRBJ2-7	NA	TGTGCCTGGAGTGTAAAGGCAGGGGGTAGCTCCTACGAGCAGTACTTC	CAWSVKAGGSSYEQYF
NA	TRBV29-1	TRBJ2-3	NA	TGCAGCACCTCACCCCTAGCGAGCACAGATACGCAGTATTTT	CSTSPLASTDTQYF